The TCR beta chain described here comes from a study of blood T cells in healthy people across ages. A remark on this clonotype: Sequence at one end of the junction differs from germline and may be a read error.

A sample-barcoded 5' primer and a J-beta primer mix were used in a second PCR of roughly 6 to 11 cycles. Each cDNA molecule carried a tag from a template-switch adaptor that contained 12 random nucleotides. TCRdb recomputed calls from the 5' RACE reads with MiXCR, one row per CDR3 protein. The sample includes hundreds of thousands of distinct CDR3 sequences, less than 45% seen only once; the top ten take around 30%. Sequencing input: blood. This sequence was found in a man of 80 years or more in good health.

In DNA form, the CDR3 reads TGTGCCAGCGCCCTGAGGACAGTTCGAGCGTATGACTACACCTTC. Amino acids: CASALRTVRAYDYTF. The chain joins TRBV28 to TRBJ1-2, with D possibly matching TRBD1 (6 bases). Germline-derived CDR1 and CDR2 are MDHEN and SYDVKM. This CDR3 region has 15 residues.